Presented here are 23 T cell receptor beta chains from one specimen sequenced in a study of OX40 agonist ivuxolimab in advanced cancers. Assay: immunoSEQ multiplex PCR; the TCRdb copy retains only in-frame clones and omits some. The sample gives about 53,000 clones, more than 70% of which show up once; under 5.5% is in the top ten. The sequencing here drew on CD4+ or CD8+ T cells sorted from blood, taken in a trial of the OX40 agonist ivuxolimab. Receptors were obtained from an adult with an advanced solid tumor such as melanoma, head and neck, liver or kidney cancer.

This clone was detected a few times. The chain joins TRBV5-1 to TRBJ1-1; D not resolved. This CDR3 has 13 residues. Germline V CDR1 and CDR2: SGHRS, YFSETQ. Deletions cut 5 bases from V and 4 bases from J, with 12 bases between. CDR3 coding DNA: TGCGCCAGCAGTCCCACTGTATCCACTGAAGCTTTCTTT. Encoded protein: CASSPTVSTEAFF.

The rearrangement joins TRBV2 to TRBJ2-1; TRBD1 aligns across 7 bases. CDR1 is SNHLY, CDR2 FYNNEI, per germline. This CDR3 spans 13 amino acids. The V gene end was trimmed by 6 bases and the J gene end by 7 bases; junction bases not matched to a gene: 6. The CDR3, as DNA: TGTGCCAGCAGCGGGGACAGCTGGAATGAGCAGTTCTTC. Translating gives CASSGDSWNEQFF.

The chain joins TRBV11-1 to TRBJ2-5; 11 bases are shared with TRBD1. This CDR3 region has 16 residues. The ends lost 2 bases at V and 7 bases at J; junction bases unmatched: 9. Germline assignment: CDR1 SGHAT and CDR2 FQDESV (reference sequence). The CDR3 nucleotides are TGTGCCAGCAGCTTACGCGGACAGGGGGCATTTGGGACCCAGTACTTC. This codes for CASSLRGQGAFGTQYF. The full variable domain, with the rest looked up from reference TRBV11-1 and TRBJ2-5, is EAEVAQSPRYKITEKSQAVAFWCDPISGHATLYWYRQILGQGPELLVQFQDESVVDDSQLPKDRFSAERLKGVDSTLKIQPAELGDSAMYLCASSLRGQGAFGTQYFGPGTRLLVL.

The chain uses TRBV9 and TRBJ2-3; no definite D call. Germline CDR1 is SGDLS and CDR2 is YYNGEE. The CDR3 consists of 14 residues. V was cut by 0 bases and J by 4 bases, with 9 bases left in between. CDR3 sequence (DNA): TGTGCCAGCAGCGTAGACCCGATTCCAGATACGCAGTATTTT. It codes for CASSVDPIPDTQYF.

V usage is TRBV7-2 and J usage is TRBJ2-2, with TRBD2 matching 13 bases. Per the germline V gene, CDR1 is SGHTA and CDR2 is FQGNSA. The V and J ends lost 4 bases and 7 bases, in that order; junction bases with no gene match: 6. The CDR3 covers 16 residues. CDR3 sequence: CASSSWTSGSIGELFF. The CDR3 DNA reads TGTGCCAGCAGCTCATGGACTAGCGGGAGTATCGGGGAGCTGTTTTTT.

V gene TRBV7-2 combines with J gene TRBJ2-7; D is perhaps TRBD2 (6 bases). Looked up from germline, CDR1 is SGHTA and CDR2 is FQGNSA. This CDR3 has 14 residues. The V end lost 3 bases, the J end lost 0 bases, and 9 bases lay between the germline ends. CDR3 protein: CASSLTGASYEQYF. CDR3 in DNA: TGTGCCAGCAGCTTGACGGGAGCCTCCTACGAGCAGTACTTC. Full variable domain (rest looked up from reference TRBV7-2 and TRBJ2-7): GAGVSQSPSNKVTEKGKDVELRCDPISGHTALYWYRQSLGQGLEFLIYFQGNSAPDKSGLPSDRFSAERTGGSVSTLTIQRTQQEDSAVYLCASSLTGASYEQYFGPGTRLTVT.

This rearrangement joins TRBV19 to TRBJ2-3, with D possibly TRBD2 on 5 matching bases. V was shortened by 5 bases and J by 3 bases, with 9 bases between the two germline ends. This CDR3 is 13 amino acids long. CDR1 and CDR2 (germline): LNHDA, SQIVND (reference sequence). As DNA, the CDR3 is TGTGCCAGTAGTGGTAGAGGGACAGATACGCAGTATTTT. It yields the protein CASSGRGTDTQYF.

This clone came up a few times. The chain recombines TRBV6-5 with TRBJ2-5, with D perhaps matching TRBD2 (8 bases). V was trimmed by 0 bases and J by 5 bases, leaving 16 bases between them. Germline CDR1 MNHEY, CDR2 SVGAGI. The CDR3 is made up of 16 amino acids. The CDR3, as DNA: TGTGCCAGCAGTTACTCCGGGACTAGGGGGCGCGAGACCCAGTACTTC. Translation: CASSYSGTRGRETQYF.

This clone was detected a few times. The gene calls are TRBV11-2 and TRBJ2-7; TRBD1 is a possible D gene (5 bases). The CDR3 is 16 amino acids. Trimming cost V 5 bases and J 4 bases, with 21 bases left between them. In germline, CDR1 is SGHAT, CDR2 FQNNGV. CDR3 DNA sequence: TGTGCCAGCAGCCAAGATTACAATTTGGCAGGGTACGAGCAGTACTTC. It specifies CASSQDYNLAGYEQYF.

J is TRBJ2-7 and V is TRBV6-4, with D possibly TRBD2 on 6 matching bases. Germline CDR1 and CDR2: MRHNA and SNTAGT. This CDR3 is built from 15 residues. V gave up 2 bases and J gave up 3 bases, with 14 bases separating them. The CDR3 region is CASSDPLRGYYEQYF. CDR3 bases: TGTGCCAGCAGTGACCCATTGCGGGGATACTACGAGCAGTACTTC.

The V gene is TRBV7-6, the J gene TRBJ2-7, with 10 bases that match TRBD2. Per germline, CDR1 SGHVS and CDR2 FNYEAQ. The V and J ends lost 0 bases and 4 bases, in that order; junction bases with no gene match: 9. The CDR3 runs 17 residues. CDR3 residues: CASSLAASGRSEYEQYF. The DNA for the CDR3 is TGTGCCAGCAGCTTAGCGGCTAGCGGGAGATCTGAGTACGAGCAGTACTTC.

The chain recombines TRBV7-2 with TRBJ2-1, with 7 bases matching TRBD1. Per germline, CDR1 SGHTA and CDR2 FQGNSA. CDR3 length: 16 amino acids. J gave up 1 base and V 2 bases, and 5 bases lay outside the gene matches. The CDR3 reads CASSLYRGPSYNEQFF. The DNA of the CDR3 is TGTGCCAGCAGCTTATACAGGGGACCTTCCTACAATGAGCAGTTCTTC.

This clone showed up just once. The chain recombines TRBV7-2 with TRBJ2-7; 10 nucleotides align to TRBD1. Unmatched junction bases numbered 11, after V lost 5 bases and J lost 13 bases. Per germline, CDR1 SGHTA and CDR2 FQGNSA. This CDR3 has 13 residues. Written as DNA, the CDR3 is TGTGCCAGCAGCACGCGACAGGGGGCGGATAATTACTTC. This sequence encodes CASSTRQGADNYF.

The chain is built from TRBV6-1 and TRBJ2-1; 7 bases align to TRBD2. This CDR3 has 16 amino acids. CDR1 MNHNS and CDR2 SASEGT come from the germline V gene. The junction had 9 bases not matched to a gene; V was cut back by 4 bases and J by 3 bases. The CDR3 sequence: CASSGTGTTFYNEQFF. The CDR3 nucleotides are TGTGCCAGCAGTGGGACTGGGACTACATTCTACAATGAGCAGTTCTTC.

The chain joins TRBV28 to TRBJ1-2, with D perhaps matching TRBD1 (6 bases). CDR1 MDHEN and CDR2 SYDVKM come from the germline V gene. Between the trimmed V and J ends, which lost 5 bases and 0 bases, there was a span of 7 bases. This CDR3 comprises 13 residues. DNA of the CDR3: TGTGCCAGCAGTCGGACAGCTAACTATGGCTACACCTTC. Residues: CASSRTANYGYTF.

The chain recombines TRBV7-9 with TRBJ1-1; D possibly corresponds to TRBD1 (5 bases). V was trimmed by 5 bases and J by 0 bases, leaving 16 bases between them. The length of the CDR3 is 16 residues. CDR1 SEHNR and CDR2 FQNEAQ come from the germline V gene (reference sequence). CDR3 DNA: TGTGCCAGCAGCCCCCTCTCAGGGACCGTGAACACTGAAGCTTTCTTT. It translates to CASSPLSGTVNTEAFF.

The chain employs TRBV5-1 and TRBJ1-2, with unresolved D. The V end lost 0 bases, the J end lost 6 bases, and 12 bases lay between the germline ends. Germline V CDR1 and CDR2: SGHRS, YFSETQ. The CDR3 runs to 14 residues. The CDR3: CASSLDIYVNGYTF. DNA of the CDR3: TGCGCCAGCAGCTTGGACATATATGTCAATGGCTACACCTTC.

The chain couples TRBV29-1 to TRBJ2-3, with a tentative D call TRBD1 (5 bases). Deletions cut 6 bases from V and 0 bases from J, with 16 bases between. The CDR3 runs 15 residues. Germline values: CDR1 SQVTM, CDR2 ANQGSEA. CDR3 loop: CSVLDRRTSTDTQYF. The CDR3 region has the DNA TGCAGCGTCCTCGACAGACGAACTAGCACAGATACGCAGTATTTT.

This clone was observed once. The chain joins TRBV7-3 to TRBJ2-7, with D perhaps assigned TRBD1 or TRBD2 (6 bases each). Per the germline V gene, CDR1 is SGHTA and CDR2 is FQGTGA. There are 15 residues in the CDR3. Between the trimmed V and J ends, which lost 2 bases and 0 bases, there was a span of 11 bases. The CDR3 protein is CASSLVRGGSYEQYF. DNA for the CDR3: TGTGCCAGCAGCTTAGTCAGGGGAGGCTCCTACGAGCAGTACTTC.

This clone has a single count. The rearrangement uses TRBV5-1 and TRBJ2-1, with D tentatively TRBD2 (6 bases). CDR3 length equals 19 residues. Trimming pared 2 bases from V and 0 bases from J, leaving 21 bases between. Germline CDR1 and CDR2: SGHRS and YFSETQ. The chain's CDR3 is CASSFPGSATLISYNEQFF. The CDR3 DNA reads TGCGCCAGCAGCTTTCCCGGGAGCGCAACCCTGATCTCCTACAATGAGCAGTTCTTC.

V gene TRBV7-9 combines with J gene TRBJ2-7, with D unresolved. This CDR3 has 13 residues. Germline lookup yields CDR1 SEHNR and CDR2 FQNEAQ (reference sequence). V was clipped by 5 bases and J by 2 bases, with 10 bases between them. The CDR3 DNA reads as TGTGCCAGCAGCCCCACGGCAACCTACGAGCAGTACTTC. It encodes CASSPTATYEQYF. The whole variable domain, remainder taken from reference TRBV7-9 and TRBJ2-7, is DTGVSQNPRHKITKRGQNVTFRCDPISEHNRLYWYRQTLGQGPEFLTYFQNEAQLEKSRLLSDRFSAERPKGSFSTLEIQRTEQGDSAMYLCASSPTATYEQYFGPGTRLTVT.

The V and J genes are TRBV25-1 and TRBJ2-3, with unresolved D. The CDR3 loop spans 16 amino acids. V lost 2 bases to trimming and J lost 3 bases, with 15 bases between them. CDR1 and CDR2 (germline): MGHDK, SYGVNS. The chain's CDR3 is CASSEPGRLGTDTQYF. The DNA of the CDR3 is TGTGCCAGCAGTGAACCGGGCAGGTTAGGGACAGATACGCAGTATTTT.

This chain's CDR3 is CASSGGQGGPQHF. Here the CDR3 DNA reads TGTGCCAGCAGCGGCGGACAGGGGGGTCCCCAGCATTTT. This rearrangement joins TRBV5-4 to TRBJ1-5, with 10 bases matching TRBD1. CDR1 is SGHNT, CDR2 YYREEE, per germline (reference sequence). The CDR3 has 13 residues. V dropped 4 bases and J dropped 10; count of bases not matched to a gene: 5.